Within the sample, the clone carrying this T cell receptor beta chain is medium-sized. This sample is part of a study of OX40 agonist ivuxolimab in advanced cancers. Turning to the study itself: Prior therapy, whether anti-PD-1, anti-PD-L1 or anti-CTLA-4, was allowed, and roughly 41% had some.

The V end lost 7 bases, the J end lost 8 bases, and 23 bases lay between the germline ends. Germline CDR1 MNHEY, CDR2 SVGAGI. The CDR3 has 15 residues. The assay was immunoSEQ multiplex PCR, and TCRdb's table has in-frame clones only and misses some. The table shows about 40,000 clones, with roughly 86% occurring only once. The sequenced sample was CD4+ or CD8+ T cells sorted from blood, obtained in a trial of the OX40 agonist ivuxolimab. This clonotype was sampled from an adult with an advanced solid tumor such as melanoma, head and neck, liver or kidney cancer. This rearrangement joins TRBV6-5 to TRBJ1-1; D unclear. CDR3 in amino acids: CASTRVDEGRLEAFF. DNA for the CDR3: TGTGCCAGCACTAGGGTTGACGAAGGAAGGTTAGAAGCTTTCTTT.